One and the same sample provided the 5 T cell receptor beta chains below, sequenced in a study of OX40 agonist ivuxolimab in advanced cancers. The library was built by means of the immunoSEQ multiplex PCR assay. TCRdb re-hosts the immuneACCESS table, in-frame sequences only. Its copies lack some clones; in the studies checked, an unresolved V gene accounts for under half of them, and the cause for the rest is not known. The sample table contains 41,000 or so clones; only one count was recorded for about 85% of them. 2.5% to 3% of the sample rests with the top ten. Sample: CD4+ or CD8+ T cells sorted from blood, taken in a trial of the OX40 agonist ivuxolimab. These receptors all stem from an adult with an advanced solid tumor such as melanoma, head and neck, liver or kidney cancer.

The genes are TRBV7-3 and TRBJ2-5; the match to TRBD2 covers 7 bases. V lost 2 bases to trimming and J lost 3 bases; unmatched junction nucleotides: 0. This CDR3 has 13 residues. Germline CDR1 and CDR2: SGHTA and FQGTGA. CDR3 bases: TGTGCCAGCAGCTTAGGGACTAAAGAGACCCAGTACTTC. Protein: CASSLGTKETQYF.

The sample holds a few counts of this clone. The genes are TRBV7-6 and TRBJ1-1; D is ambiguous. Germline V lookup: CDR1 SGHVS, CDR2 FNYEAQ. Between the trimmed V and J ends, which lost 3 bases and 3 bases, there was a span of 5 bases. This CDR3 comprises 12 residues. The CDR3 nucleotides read TGTGCCAGCAGCTTGCCGGACACTGAAGCTTTCTTT. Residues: CASSLPDTEAFF.

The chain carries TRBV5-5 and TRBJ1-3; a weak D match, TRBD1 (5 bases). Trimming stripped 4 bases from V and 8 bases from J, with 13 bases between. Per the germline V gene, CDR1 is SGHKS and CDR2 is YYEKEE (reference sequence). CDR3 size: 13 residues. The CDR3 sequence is CASSPQGGDTIYF. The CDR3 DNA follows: TGTGCCAGCAGCCCCCAGGGTGGGGACACCATATATTTT.

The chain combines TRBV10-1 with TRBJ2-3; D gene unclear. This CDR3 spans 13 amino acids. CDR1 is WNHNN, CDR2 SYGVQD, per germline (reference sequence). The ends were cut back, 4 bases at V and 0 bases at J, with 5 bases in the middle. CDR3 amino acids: CASSAGSTDTQYF. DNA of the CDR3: TGCGCCAGCAGTGCGGGCAGCACAGATACGCAGTATTTT.

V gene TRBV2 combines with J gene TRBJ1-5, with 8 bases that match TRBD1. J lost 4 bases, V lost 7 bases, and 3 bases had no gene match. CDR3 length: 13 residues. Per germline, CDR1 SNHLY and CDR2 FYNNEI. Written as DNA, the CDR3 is TGTGCCAGCATGGGACAGGCAAATCAGCCCCAGCATTTT. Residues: CASMGQANQPQHF.